This TCR beta chain was retrieved from a study of human T cells and chemical hapten exposure. Across the study: Mainly, slight library volume differences in the pool made TCR yields vary.

Time point specified: healthy volunteer bleed at 2 weeks. Someone pulled total RNA out of unfractionated whole blood. With regard to this clonotype: What it binds is not known. A clone one base away is much larger, so this may be a read error.

Study outcomes and limitations: The study found that DPC sensitization did not change TCRs above 1 in 1000 frequency.

CDR3 length: 13 residues. The V gene's germline CDR1 is DFQATT and CDR2 SNEGSKA (reference sequence). TCRdb ran MiXCR on the RACE reads and lists one entry per CDR3 protein. Of more than 70,000 distinct CDR3 sequences listed, roughly 8% are singletons. The receptor was isolated from a female donor in good health. Some clones in this sample may be carry-over from other donors' samples. The specimen was whole blood. The chain uses TRBV20-1 and TRBJ1-4; 7 bases match TRBD1. CDR3 nucleotides: TGCAATGCGAGGGACAGCGCCTTGGAAAAACTGTTTTTT. Encoded protein: CNARDSALEKLFF.